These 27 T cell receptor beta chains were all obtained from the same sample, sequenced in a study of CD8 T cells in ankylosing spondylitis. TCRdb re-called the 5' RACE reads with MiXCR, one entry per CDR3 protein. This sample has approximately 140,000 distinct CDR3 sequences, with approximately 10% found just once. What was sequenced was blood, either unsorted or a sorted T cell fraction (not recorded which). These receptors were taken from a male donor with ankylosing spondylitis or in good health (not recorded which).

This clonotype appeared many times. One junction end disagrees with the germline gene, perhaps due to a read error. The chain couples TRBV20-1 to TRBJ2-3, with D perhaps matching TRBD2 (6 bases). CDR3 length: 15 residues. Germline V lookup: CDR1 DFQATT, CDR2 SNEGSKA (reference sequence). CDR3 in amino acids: CSSRALTRSTYTQYF. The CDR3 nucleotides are TGCAGTTCTAGGGCTTTGACTAGGAGCACGTATACGCAGTATTTT.

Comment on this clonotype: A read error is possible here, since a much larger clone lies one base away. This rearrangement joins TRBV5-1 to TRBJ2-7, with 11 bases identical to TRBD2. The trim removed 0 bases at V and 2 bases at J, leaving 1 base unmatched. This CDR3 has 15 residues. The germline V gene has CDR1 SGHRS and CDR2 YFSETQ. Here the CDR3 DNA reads TGCGCCAGCAGCTTGGGACTAGCGGGAACCTACGAGCAGTACTTC. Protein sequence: CASSLGLAGTYEQYF.

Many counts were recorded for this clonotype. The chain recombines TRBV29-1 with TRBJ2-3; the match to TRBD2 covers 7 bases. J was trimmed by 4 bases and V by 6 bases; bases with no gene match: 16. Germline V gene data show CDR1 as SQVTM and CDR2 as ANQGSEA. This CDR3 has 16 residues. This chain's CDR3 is CSVRALFSRESDTQYF. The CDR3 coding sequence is TGCAGCGTCCGTGCGTTATTTTCGCGGGAGTCAGATACGCAGTATTTT.

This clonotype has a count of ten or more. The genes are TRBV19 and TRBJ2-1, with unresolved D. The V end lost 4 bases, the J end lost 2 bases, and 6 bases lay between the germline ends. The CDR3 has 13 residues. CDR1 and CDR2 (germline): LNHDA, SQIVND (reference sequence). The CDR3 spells CASSRSAYNEQFF. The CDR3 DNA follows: TGTGCCAGTAGTAGGTCGGCCTACAATGAGCAGTTCTTC.

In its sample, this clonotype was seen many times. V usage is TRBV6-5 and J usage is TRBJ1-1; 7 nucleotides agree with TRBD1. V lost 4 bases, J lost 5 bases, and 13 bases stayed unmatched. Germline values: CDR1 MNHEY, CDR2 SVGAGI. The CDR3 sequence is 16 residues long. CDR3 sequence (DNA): TGTGCCAGCAGTTCGTTTTTGACAGGGTCGTATACTGAAGCTTTCTTT. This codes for CASSSFLTGSYTEAFF.

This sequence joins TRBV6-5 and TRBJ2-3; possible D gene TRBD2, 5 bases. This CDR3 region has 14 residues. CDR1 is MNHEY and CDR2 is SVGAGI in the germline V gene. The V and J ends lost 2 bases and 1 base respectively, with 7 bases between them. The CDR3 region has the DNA TGTGCCAGCAGTTACGGAGGTGGCACAGATACGCAGTATTTT. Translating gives CASSYGGGTDTQYF.

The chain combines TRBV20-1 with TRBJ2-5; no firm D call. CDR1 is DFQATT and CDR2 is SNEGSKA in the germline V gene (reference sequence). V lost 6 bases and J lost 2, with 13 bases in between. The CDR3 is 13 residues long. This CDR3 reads CSATRQIQETQYF. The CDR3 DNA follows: TGCAGTGCCACCCGACAAATACAAGAGACCCAGTACTTC.

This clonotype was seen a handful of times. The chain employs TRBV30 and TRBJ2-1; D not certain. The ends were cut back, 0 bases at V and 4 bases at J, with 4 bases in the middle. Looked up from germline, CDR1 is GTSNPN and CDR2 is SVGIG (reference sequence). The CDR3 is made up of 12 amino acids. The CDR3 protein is CAWSVSYNEQFF. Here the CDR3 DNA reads TGTGCCTGGAGTGTCTCATACAATGAGCAGTTCTTC.

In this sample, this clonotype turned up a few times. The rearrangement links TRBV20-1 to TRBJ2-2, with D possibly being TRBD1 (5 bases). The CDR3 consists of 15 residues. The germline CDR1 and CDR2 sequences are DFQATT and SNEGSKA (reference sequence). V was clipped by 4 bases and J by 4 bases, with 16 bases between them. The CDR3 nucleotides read TGCAGTGCTACCAGACTGGGGCCTAGCACCGGGGAGCTGTTTTTT. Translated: CSATRLGPSTGELFF.

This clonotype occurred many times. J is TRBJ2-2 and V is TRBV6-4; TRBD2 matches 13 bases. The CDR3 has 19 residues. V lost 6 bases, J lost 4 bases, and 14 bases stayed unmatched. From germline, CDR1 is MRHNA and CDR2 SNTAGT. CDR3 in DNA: TGTGCCAGCAGACTTGTCCCGGGACTAGCGGGAATCGTCACCGGGGAGCTGTTTTTT. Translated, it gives CASRLVPGLAGIVTGELFF.

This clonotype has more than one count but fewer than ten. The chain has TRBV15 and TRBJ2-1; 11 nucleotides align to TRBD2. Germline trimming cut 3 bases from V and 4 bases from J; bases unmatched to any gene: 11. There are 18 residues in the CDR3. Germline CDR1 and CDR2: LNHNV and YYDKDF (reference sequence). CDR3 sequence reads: CATSRAGTSGLGYNEQFF. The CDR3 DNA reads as TGTGCCACCAGCAGGGCCGGGACTAGCGGTCTGGGTTACAATGAGCAGTTCTTC.

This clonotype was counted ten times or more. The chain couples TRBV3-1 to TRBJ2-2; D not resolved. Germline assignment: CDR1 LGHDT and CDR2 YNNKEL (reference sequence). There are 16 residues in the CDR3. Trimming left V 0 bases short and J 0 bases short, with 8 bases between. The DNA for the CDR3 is TGTGCCAGCAGCCAAGAAGTCCGATCGAACACCGGGGAGCTGTTTTTT. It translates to CASSQEVRSNTGELFF.

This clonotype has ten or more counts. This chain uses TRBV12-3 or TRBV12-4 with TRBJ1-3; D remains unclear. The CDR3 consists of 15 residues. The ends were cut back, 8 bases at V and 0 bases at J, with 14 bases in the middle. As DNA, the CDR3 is TGTGCCAGCGTCTGGCACAGAAACTCTGGAAACACCATATATTTT. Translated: CASVWHRNSGNTIYF.

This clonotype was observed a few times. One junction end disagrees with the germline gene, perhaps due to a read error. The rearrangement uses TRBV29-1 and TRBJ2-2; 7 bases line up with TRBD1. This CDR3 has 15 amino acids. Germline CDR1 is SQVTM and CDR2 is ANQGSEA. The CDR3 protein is CSIETGNPNTGELFF. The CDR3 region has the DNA TGCAGCATTGAGACAGGGAACCCAAACACCGGGGAGCTGTTTTTT.

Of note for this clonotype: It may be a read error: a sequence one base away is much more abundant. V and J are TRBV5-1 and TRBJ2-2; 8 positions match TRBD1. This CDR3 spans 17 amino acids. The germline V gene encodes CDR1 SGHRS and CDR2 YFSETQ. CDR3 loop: CSSSLGRTGLNTGELFF. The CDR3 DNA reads TGCTCCAGCAGCTTGGGGCGGACAGGGTTGAACACCGGGGAGCTGTTTTTT.

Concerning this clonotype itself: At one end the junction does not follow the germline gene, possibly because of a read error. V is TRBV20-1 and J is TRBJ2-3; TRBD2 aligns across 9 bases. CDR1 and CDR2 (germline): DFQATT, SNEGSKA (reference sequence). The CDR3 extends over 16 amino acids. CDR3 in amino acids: CGAIGGRAQVTDTQYF. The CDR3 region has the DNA TGCGGTGCTATTGGCGGGAGGGCCCAGGTAACAGATACGCAGTATTTT.

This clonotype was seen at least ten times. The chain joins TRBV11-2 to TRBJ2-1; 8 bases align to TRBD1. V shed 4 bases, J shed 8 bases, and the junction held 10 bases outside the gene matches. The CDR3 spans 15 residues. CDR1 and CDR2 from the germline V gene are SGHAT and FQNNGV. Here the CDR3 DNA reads TGTGCCAGCAGCTCCCAGGGGGCGGGATATCATGAGCAGTTCTTC. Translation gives CASSSQGAGYHEQFF.

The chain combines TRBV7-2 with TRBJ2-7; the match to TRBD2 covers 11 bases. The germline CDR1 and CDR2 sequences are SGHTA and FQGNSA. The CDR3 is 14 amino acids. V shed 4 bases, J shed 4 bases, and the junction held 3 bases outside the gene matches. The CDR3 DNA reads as TGTGCCAGCAGCTCCCGACTAGCGGGGTACGAGCAGTACTTC. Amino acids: CASSSRLAGYEQYF.

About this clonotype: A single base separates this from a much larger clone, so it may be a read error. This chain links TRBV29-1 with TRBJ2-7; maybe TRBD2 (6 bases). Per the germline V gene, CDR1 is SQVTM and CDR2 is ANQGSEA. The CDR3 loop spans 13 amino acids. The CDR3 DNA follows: TGCAGCGTTCTTCTAGCGCACTCCTACGACCAGTACTTC. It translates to CSVLLAHSYDQYF.

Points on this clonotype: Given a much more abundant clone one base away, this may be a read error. CDR3 nucleotide sequence: TGTGCCAGCAGTTACTTGCTAGCGGGAGGGCCCCATACGCAGTATTTT. It yields the protein CASSYLLAGGPHTQYF. The V and J genes are TRBV6-5 and TRBJ2-3; 12 bases match TRBD2. The CDR3 totals 16 residues. The V gene's germline CDR1 is MNHEY and CDR2 SVGAGI. The V segment lost 1 base and the J segment 7 bases; nucleotides outside the gene matches: 6.

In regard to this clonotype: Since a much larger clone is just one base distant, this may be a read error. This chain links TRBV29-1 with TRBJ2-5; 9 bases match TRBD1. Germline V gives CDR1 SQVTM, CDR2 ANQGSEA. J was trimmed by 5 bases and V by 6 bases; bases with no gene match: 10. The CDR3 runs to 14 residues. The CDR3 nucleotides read TGCAGCGTGGCCCCGACAGGGGGGATCGAGACCCAGTACTTC. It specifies CSVAPTGGIETQYF.

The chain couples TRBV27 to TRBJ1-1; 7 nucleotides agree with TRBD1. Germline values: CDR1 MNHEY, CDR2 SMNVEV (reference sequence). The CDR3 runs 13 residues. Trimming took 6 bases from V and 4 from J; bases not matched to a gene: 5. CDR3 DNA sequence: TGTGCCAGCAGCTGGGCAGGGGGCACTGAAGCTTTCTTT. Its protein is CASSWAGGTEAFF.

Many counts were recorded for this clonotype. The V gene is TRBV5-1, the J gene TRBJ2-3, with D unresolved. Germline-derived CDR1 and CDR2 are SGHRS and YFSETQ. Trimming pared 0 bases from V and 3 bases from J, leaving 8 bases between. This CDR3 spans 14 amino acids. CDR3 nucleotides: TGCGCCAGCAGCTTGGGCCATTCTACAGATACGCAGTATTTT. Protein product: CASSLGHSTDTQYF.

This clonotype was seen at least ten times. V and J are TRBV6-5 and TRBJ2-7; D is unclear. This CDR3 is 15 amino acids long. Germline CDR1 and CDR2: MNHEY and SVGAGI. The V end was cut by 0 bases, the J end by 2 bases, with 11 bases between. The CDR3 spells CASSYSWDLTYEQYF. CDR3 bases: TGTGCCAGCAGTTACTCGTGGGATTTAACCTACGAGCAGTACTTC.

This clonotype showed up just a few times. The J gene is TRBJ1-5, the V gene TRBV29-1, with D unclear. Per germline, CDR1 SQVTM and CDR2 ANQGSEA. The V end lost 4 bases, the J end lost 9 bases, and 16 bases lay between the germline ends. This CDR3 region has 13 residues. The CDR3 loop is CSVGSDYSRPQHF. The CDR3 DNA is TGCAGCGTTGGATCCGACTATTCCAGGCCCCAGCATTTT.

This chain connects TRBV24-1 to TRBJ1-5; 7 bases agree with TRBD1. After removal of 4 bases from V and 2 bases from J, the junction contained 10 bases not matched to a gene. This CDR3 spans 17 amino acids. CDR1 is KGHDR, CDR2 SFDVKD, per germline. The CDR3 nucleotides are TGTGCCACCAGTGAAAATAACAGGGGTGCAGGCAATCAGCCCCAGCATTTT. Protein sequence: CATSENNRGAGNQPQHF.

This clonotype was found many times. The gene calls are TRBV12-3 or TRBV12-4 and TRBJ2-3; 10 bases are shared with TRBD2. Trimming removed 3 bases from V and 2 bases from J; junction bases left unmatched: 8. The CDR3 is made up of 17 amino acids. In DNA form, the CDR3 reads TGTGCCAGCAGTTTTTTCCCGACTAGCGGGTTCACAGATACGCAGTATTTT. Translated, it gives CASSFFPTSGFTDTQYF.